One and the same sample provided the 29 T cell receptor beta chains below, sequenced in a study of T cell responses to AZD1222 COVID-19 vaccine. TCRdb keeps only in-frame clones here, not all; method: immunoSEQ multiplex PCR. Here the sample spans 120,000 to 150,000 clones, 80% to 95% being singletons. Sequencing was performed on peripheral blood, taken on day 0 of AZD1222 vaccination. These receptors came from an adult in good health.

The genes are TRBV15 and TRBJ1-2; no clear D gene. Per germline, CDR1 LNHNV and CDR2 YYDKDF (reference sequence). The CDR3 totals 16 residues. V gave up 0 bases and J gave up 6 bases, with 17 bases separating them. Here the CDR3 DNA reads TGTGCCACCAGCAGAGATCCAGTCCTGTCGTCGGATGGCTACACCTTC. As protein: CATSRDPVLSSDGYTF. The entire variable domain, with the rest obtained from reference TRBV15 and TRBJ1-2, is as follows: DAMVIQNPRYQVTQFGKPVTLSCSQTLNHNVMYWYQQKSSQAPKLLFHYYDKDFNNEADTPDNFQSRRPNTSFCFLDIRSPGLGDTAMYLCATSRDPVLSSDGYTFGSGTRLTVV.

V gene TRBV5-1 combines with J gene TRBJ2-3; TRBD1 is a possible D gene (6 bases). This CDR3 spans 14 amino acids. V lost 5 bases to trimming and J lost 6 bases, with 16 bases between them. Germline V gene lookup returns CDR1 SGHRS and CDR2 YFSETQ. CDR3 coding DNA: TGCGCCAGCAGAGGGACACGGACACGCGATACGCAGTATTTT. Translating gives CASRGTRTRDTQYF.

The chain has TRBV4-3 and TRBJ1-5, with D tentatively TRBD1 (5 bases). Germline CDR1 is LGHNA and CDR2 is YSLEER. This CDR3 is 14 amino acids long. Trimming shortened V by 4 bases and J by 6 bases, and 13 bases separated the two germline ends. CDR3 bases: TGCGCCAGCAGCCGCAACACAGGAGGTCAGCCCCAGCATTTT. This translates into CASSRNTGGQPQHF.

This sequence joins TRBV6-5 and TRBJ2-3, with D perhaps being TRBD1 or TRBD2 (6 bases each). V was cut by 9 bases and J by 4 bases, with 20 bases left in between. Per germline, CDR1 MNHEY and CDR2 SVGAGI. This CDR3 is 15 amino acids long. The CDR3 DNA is TGTGCCAGTCAGGGGTGGACTGGAGGGGCAGATACGCAGTATTTT. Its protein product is CASQGWTGGADTQYF.

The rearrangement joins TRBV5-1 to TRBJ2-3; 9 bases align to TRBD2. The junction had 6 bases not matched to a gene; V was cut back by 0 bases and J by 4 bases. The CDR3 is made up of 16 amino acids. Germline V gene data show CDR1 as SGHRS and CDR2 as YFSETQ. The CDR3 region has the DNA TGCGCCAGCAGCTTGGCGGCTAGCGGGAAGCCAGATACGCAGTATTTT. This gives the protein CASSLAASGKPDTQYF.

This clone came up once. The CDR3 region is CASSRGLNTEAFF. CDR3 sequence (DNA): TGCGCCAGCAGCAGAGGATTGAACACTGAAGCTTTCTTT. The chain has TRBV10-2 and TRBJ1-1; D remains ambiguous. This CDR3 has 13 amino acids. Trimming took 6 bases from V and 0 from J, leaving 8 bases between them. Germline-derived CDR1 and CDR2 are WSHSY and SAAADI.

CDR3 nucleotide sequence: TGTGCCAGCAGCCAAGCACAGGGTTTCACTGAAGCTTTCTTT. Its translation: CASSQAQGFTEAFF. The genes are TRBV3-1 (or the pseudogene TRBV3-2) and TRBJ1-1, with a tentative D call TRBD1 (6 bases). Germline values: CDR1 LGHDT, CDR2 YNNKEL (reference sequence). The V end lost 1 base, the J end lost 4 bases, and 10 bases lay between the germline ends. CDR3 length: 14 residues.

The CDR3 is CASSLPGVTDTQYF. In DNA form, the CDR3 reads TGTGCCAGCAGCTTACCGGGGGTGACAGATACGCAGTATTTT. The V gene is TRBV7-8, the J gene TRBJ2-3; D may be TRBD2 (6 bases). The CDR3 runs 14 residues. V shed 2 bases and J shed 3 bases, with 9 bases lying between them. Germline CDR1 and CDR2: SGHVS and FQNEAQ. Variable domain in full (rest from reference TRBV7-8 and TRBJ2-3): GAGVSQSPRYKVAKRGQDVALRCDPISGHVSLFWYQQALGQGPEFLTYFQNEAQLDKSGLPSDRFFAERPEGSVSTLKIQRTQQEDSAVYLCASSLPGVTDTQYFGPGTRLTVL.

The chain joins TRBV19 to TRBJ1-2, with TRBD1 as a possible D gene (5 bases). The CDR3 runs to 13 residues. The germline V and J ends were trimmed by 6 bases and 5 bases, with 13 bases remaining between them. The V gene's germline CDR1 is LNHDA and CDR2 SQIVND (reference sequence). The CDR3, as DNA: TGTGCCAGTAGCCCCCAGGGATTTTATGGCTACACCTTC. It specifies CASSPQGFYGYTF.

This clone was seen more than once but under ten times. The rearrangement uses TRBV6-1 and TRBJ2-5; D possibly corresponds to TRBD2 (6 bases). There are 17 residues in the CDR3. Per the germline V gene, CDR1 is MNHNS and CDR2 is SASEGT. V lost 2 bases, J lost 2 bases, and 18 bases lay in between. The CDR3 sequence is CASSESFWQSGQETQYF. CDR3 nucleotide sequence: TGTGCCAGCAGTGAAAGTTTCTGGCAGAGCGGGCAAGAGACCCAGTACTTC.

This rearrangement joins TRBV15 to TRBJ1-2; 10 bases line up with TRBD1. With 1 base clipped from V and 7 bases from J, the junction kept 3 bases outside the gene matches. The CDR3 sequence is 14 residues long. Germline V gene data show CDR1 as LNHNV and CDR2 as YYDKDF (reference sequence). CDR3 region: CATSRGQGAFGYTF. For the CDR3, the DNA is TGTGCCACCAGCAGAGGACAGGGGGCTTTTGGCTACACCTTC. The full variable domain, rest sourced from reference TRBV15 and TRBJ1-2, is DAMVIQNPRYQVTQFGKPVTLSCSQTLNHNVMYWYQQKSSQAPKLLFHYYDKDFNNEADTPDNFQSRRPNTSFCFLDIRSPGLGDTAMYLCATSRGQGAFGYTFGSGTRLTVV.

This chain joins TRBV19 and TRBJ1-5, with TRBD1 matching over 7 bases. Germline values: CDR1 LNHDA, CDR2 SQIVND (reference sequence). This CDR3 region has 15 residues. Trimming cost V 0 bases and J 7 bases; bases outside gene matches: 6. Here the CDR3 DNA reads TGTGCCAGTAGTATAGAGGGACAGATCGACCAGCCCCAGCATTTT. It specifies CASSIEGQIDQPQHF. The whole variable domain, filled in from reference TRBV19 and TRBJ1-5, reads DGGITQSPKYLFRKEGQNVTLSCEQNLNHDAMYWYRQDPGQGLRLIYYSQIVNDFQKGDIAEGYSVSREKKESFPLTVTSAQKNPTAFYLCASSIEGQIDQPQHFGDGTRLSIL.

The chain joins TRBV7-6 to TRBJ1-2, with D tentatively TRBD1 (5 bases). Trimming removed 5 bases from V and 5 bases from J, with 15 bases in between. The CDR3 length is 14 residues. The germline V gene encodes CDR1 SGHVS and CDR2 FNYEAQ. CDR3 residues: CASSPRGGSYGYTF. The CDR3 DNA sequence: TGTGCCAGCAGCCCAAGGGGAGGGAGTTATGGCTACACCTTC.

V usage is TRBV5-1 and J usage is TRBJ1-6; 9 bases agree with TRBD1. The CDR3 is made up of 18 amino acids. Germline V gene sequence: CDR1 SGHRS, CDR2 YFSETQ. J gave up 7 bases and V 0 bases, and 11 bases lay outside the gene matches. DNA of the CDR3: TGCGCCAGCAGCTTGGCCCGTGCGACAGGGGGAAGAAATTCACCCCTCCACTTT. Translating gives CASSLARATGGRNSPLHF.

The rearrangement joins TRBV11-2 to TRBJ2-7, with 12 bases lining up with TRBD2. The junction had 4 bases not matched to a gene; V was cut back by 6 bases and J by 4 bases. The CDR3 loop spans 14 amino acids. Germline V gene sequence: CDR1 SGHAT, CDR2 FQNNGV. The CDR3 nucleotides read TGTGCCAGCAGAAGGACTAGCGGGATTTACGAGCAGTACTTC. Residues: CASRRTSGIYEQYF.

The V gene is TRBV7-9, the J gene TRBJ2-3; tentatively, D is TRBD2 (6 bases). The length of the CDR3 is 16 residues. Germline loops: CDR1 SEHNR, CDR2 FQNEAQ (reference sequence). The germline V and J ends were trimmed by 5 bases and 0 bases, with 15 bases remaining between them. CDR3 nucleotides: TGTGCCAGCAGCAAATCTAGCGTAGGTAGCACAGATACGCAGTATTTT. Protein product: CASSKSSVGSTDTQYF.

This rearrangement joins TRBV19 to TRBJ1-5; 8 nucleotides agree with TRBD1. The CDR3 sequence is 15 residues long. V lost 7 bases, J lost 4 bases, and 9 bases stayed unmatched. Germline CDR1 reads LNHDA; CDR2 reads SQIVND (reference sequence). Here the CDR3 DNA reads TGTGCCAGTACCGACAGGGGAAGGACGAATCAGCCCCAGCATTTT. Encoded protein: CASTDRGRTNQPQHF.

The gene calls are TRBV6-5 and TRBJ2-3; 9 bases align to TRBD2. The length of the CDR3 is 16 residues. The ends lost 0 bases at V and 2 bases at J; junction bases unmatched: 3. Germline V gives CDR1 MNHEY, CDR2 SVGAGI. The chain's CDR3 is CASSYSIAGDTDTQYF. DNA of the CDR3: TGTGCCAGCAGTTACTCAATAGCGGGAGACACAGATACGCAGTATTTT.

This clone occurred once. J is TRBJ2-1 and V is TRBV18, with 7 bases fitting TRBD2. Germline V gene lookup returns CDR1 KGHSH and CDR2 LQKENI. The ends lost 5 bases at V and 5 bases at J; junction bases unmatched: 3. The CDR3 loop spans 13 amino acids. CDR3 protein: CASSNGRNNEQFF. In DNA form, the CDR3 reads TGTGCCAGCTCAAACGGGAGGAACAATGAGCAGTTCTTC.

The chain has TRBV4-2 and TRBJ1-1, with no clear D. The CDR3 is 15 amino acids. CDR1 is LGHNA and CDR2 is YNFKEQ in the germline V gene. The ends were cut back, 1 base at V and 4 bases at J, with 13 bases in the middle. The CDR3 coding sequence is TGTGCCAGCAGCCAAGTAAGTCAGGAGGGCACTGAAGCTTTCTTT. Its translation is CASSQVSQEGTEAFF.

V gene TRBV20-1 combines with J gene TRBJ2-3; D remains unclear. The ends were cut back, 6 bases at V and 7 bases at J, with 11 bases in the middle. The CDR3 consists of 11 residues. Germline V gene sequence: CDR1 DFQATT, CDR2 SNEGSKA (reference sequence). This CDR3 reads CSAPFVNTQYF. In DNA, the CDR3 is TGCAGTGCCCCCTTTGTCAATACGCAGTATTTT.

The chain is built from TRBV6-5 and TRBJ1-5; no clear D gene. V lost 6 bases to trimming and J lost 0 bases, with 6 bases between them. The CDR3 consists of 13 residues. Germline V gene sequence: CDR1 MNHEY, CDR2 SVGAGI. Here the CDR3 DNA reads TGTGCCAGCAGGGGGAATAGCAATCAGCCCCAGCATTTT. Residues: CASRGNSNQPQHF.

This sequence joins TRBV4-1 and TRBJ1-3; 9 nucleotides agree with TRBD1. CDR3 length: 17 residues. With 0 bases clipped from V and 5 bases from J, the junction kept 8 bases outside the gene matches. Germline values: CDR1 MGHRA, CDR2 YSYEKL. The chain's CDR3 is CASSQDPGTGIRNTIYF. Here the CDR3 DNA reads TGCGCCAGCAGCCAAGATCCCGGGACAGGGATACGAAACACCATATATTTT.

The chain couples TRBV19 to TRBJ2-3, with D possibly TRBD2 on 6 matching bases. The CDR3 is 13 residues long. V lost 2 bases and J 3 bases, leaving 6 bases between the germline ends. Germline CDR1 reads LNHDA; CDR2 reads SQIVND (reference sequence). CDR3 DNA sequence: TGTGCCAGTAGTATACGGGAGACAGATACGCAGTATTTT. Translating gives CASSIRETDTQYF.

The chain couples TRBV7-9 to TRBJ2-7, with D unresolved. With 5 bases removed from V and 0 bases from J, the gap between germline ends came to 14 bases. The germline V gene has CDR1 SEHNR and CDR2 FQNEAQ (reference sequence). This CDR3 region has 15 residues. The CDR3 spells CASSDLSRRSYEQYF. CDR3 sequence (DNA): TGTGCCAGCAGCGATTTATCCAGGCGCTCCTACGAGCAGTACTTC.

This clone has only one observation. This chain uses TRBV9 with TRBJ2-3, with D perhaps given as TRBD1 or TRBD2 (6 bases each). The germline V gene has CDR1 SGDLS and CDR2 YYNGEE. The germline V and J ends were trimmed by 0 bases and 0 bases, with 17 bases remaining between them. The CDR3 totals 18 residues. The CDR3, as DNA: TGTGCCAGCAGCGTAGAGGGGGGAGCGCGGTCTAGCACAGATACGCAGTATTTT. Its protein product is CASSVEGGARSSTDTQYF.

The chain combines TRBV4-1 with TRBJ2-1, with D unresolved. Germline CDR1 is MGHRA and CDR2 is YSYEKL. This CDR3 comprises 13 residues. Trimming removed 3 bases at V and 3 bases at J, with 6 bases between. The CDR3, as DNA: TGCGCCAGCAGCCAGGCAAACTACAATGAGCAGTTCTTC. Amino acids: CASSQANYNEQFF.

In DNA, the CDR3 is TGCAGCATAGGTAACGCCTATGGCTACACCTTC. It specifies CSIGNAYGYTF. The V call is TRBV29-1, the J call TRBJ1-2; D gene unclear. CDR1 and CDR2 (germline): SQVTM, ANQGSEA. The V end lost 8 bases, the J end lost 4 bases, and 11 bases lay between the germline ends. The CDR3 loop spans 11 amino acids. Full variable domain (outside the CDR3, taken from reference TRBV29-1 and TRBJ1-2): SAVISQKPSRDICQRGTSLTIQCQVDSQVTMMFWYRQQPGQSLTLIATANQGSEATYESGFVIDKFPISRPNLTFSTLTVSNMSPEDSSIYLCSIGNAYGYTFGSGTRLTVV.

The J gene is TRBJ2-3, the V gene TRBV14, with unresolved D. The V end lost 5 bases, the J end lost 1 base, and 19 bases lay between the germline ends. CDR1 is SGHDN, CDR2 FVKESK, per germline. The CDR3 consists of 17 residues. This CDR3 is CASSKTRSLLRTDTQYF. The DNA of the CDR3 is TGTGCCAGCAGCAAAACCAGGAGCCTACTTCGCACAGATACGCAGTATTTT.